Given below is one T cell receptor (beta chain) in context. Antigen specificity is unknown. V gave up 5 bases and J gave up 6 bases, with 6 bases separating them. Germline V gene sequence: CDR1 ENHRY, CDR2 SYGVKD. There are 11 residues in the CDR3. The sample is drawn from a study of cytomegalovirus exposure and HLA in healthy donors. Study at large: An early data release held about 85 million unique TCRs from HLA-typed donors. Most donors, 70% to 85% of more than 300 genotyped, fell in the Caucasian-associated ancestry cluster.

The study, taken as a whole, reports: It was approximately 150 TCR beta chains that were listed as cytomegalovirus-associated. Association of under 20,000 TCR beta sequences with HLA alleles was found at 0.05 false discovery rate in a later analysis.

Amplification used 60 Vbeta primers and 13 Jbeta primers. TCRdb keeps only in-frame clones here, not all; method: immunoSEQ multiplex PCR. This sample carries 90,000 or so clones, nearly 70% of them seen once, and the ten largest clones take under 3%. The clonotype was recovered from a man in his fifties in good health and CMV-seronegative. V usage is TRBV10-3 and J usage is TRBJ2-3; a weak D match, TRBD1 (5 bases). Sequencing was done on a sample of PBMCs. CDR3 in DNA: TGTGCCATCAGTCGACAGGATACGCAGTATTTT. It codes for CAISRQDTQYF.